This T cell receptor beta chain was captured in a study of cytomegalovirus exposure and HLA in healthy donors. Study observations and caveats: Most TCR sequences proved rare, with some public TCRs found in many donors.

The donors were part of the validation cohort of 120 subjects. That cohort was separate from the first cohort, which comprised fewer than 800 subjects. Data came from immunoSEQ multiplex PCR; TCRdb stores just in-frame clones and leaves some out. Among roughly 70,000 clones listed, approximately 80% were seen once. Concerning this clone itself: The antigen remains unidentified.

V shed 4 bases, J shed 5 bases, and the junction held 9 bases outside the gene matches. This CDR3 comprises 15 residues. The germline CDR1 and CDR2 sequences are SGHNT and YYREEE (reference sequence). The TCR sequence derives from a man aged 25-45 years in good health and CMV-seronegative. Input material: PBMCs. The rearrangement uses TRBV5-4 and TRBJ1-2; 9 bases align to TRBD1. For the CDR3, the DNA is TGTGCCAGCAGCATATTGACAGGGGGGAGGTATGGCTACACCTTC. Translated: CASSILTGGRYGYTF.